The 17 T cell receptor beta chains listed next were all sequenced from one sample in a study of OX40 agonist ivuxolimab in advanced cancers. Clones were read by immunoSEQ multiplex PCR, and TCRdb kept only the in-frame ones, dropping some. The sample shows some 15,000 clones, about 83% of them seen only once. Sequenced material: CD4+ or CD8+ T cells sorted from blood, taken in a trial of the OX40 agonist ivuxolimab. These TCRs come from an adult with an advanced solid tumor such as melanoma, head and neck, liver or kidney cancer.

The chain uses TRBV19 and TRBJ2-2, with 11 bases fitting TRBD1. Losses at the gene ends were 4 bases for V and 6 bases for J; bases not matched to a gene: 13. The germline V gene has CDR1 LNHDA and CDR2 SQIVND (reference sequence). This CDR3 has 18 amino acids. As DNA, the CDR3 is TGTGCCAGTAGTAGTTCAAGATCGGACAGGGGGCCGGCCGGGGAGCTGTTTTTT. The encoded protein is CASSSSRSDRGPAGELFF.

The V gene is TRBV7-9, the J gene TRBJ1-5; D unclear. Between the trimmed V and J ends, which lost 4 bases and 3 bases, there was a span of 13 bases. In germline, CDR1 is SEHNR, CDR2 FQNEAQ (reference sequence). The CDR3 runs to 15 residues. In nucleotides, the CDR3 is TGTGCCAGCAGCTCGGGCCGGGTTGTCAATCAGCCCCAGCATTTT. The encoded protein is CASSSGRVVNQPQHF.

A note on this clone: Sequence at one end of the junction differs from germline and may be a read error. This chain joins TRBV2 and TRBJ2-6; D tentatively fits TRBD1 or TRBD2 (6 bases each). CDR3 length: 15 amino acids. Germline CDR1 SNHLY, CDR2 FYNNEI. The CDR3 reads CASSRGPSRANVLTF. In DNA, the CDR3 is TGTGCCAGCAGTCGGGGGCCCTCTCGGGCCAACGTCCTGACTTTC.

The rearrangement links TRBV15 to TRBJ2-1; D gene uncertain. The CDR3 covers 15 residues. V lost 4 bases and J 2 bases, leaving 12 bases between the germline ends. Germline V gene lookup returns CDR1 LNHNV and CDR2 YYDKDF (reference sequence). The CDR3 bases are TGTGCCACCAGCATATCAGTTACGCCCTACAATGAGCAGTTCTTC. Translated: CATSISVTPYNEQFF. Using reference TRBV15 and TRBJ2-1 for the parts outside the CDR3, the full variable domain is DAMVIQNPRYQVTQFGKPVTLSCSQTLNHNVMYWYQQKSSQAPKLLFHYYDKDFNNEADTPDNFQSRRPNTSFCFLDIRSPGLGDTAMYLCATSISVTPYNEQFFGPGTRLTVL.

In this sample, this clone is medium-sized. The rearrangement uses TRBV27 and TRBJ1-5; D possibly corresponds to TRBD1 (6 bases). Trimming took off 5 bases at V and 10 bases at J, with 15 bases between the two ends. The CDR3 contains 13 residues. Germline assignment: CDR1 MNHEY and CDR2 SMNVEV (reference sequence). CDR3: CASSPGQSFPQHF. As DNA, the CDR3 is TGTGCCAGCAGTCCCGGACAGTCCTTTCCCCAGCATTTT.

In its sample, this clone was seen once. The chain recombines TRBV18 with TRBJ2-1; no reliable D call. The CDR3 covers 15 residues. Per germline, CDR1 KGHSH and CDR2 LQKENI. The V and J ends lost 1 base and 5 bases respectively, with 12 bases between them. The CDR3 bases are TGTGCCAGCTCACCACGGTCGGATCCTCACAATGAGCAGTTCTTC. This codes for CASSPRSDPHNEQFF.

The rearrangement links TRBV4-2 to TRBJ2-7; D may be TRBD2 (5 bases). Trimming shortened V by 1 base and J by 4 bases, and 14 bases separated the two germline ends. This CDR3 region has 15 residues. Per germline, CDR1 LGHNA and CDR2 YNFKEQ. CDR3: CASSQGRYISYEQYF. CDR3 bases: TGTGCCAGCAGCCAAGGGAGGTACATTAGTTACGAGCAGTACTTC.

This chain links TRBV7-9 with TRBJ2-7; a possible D gene is TRBD2 (6 bases). The V end lost 2 bases, the J end lost 7 bases, and 12 bases lay between the germline ends. Germline-derived CDR1 and CDR2 are SEHNR and FQNEAQ (reference sequence). The CDR3 sequence is 13 residues long. The CDR3 coding sequence is TGTGCCAGCAGCTTACCCGGAGGGAGGGAGCAGTACTTC. This sequence encodes CASSLPGGREQYF. Filled out from reference TRBV7-9 and TRBJ2-7, the complete variable domain reads DTGVSQNPRHKITKRGQNVTFRCDPISEHNRLYWYRQTLGQGPEFLTYFQNEAQLEKSRLLSDRFSAERPKGSFSTLEIQRTEQGDSAMYLCASSLPGGREQYFGPGTRLTVT.

In its sample, this clone was seen a few times. This chain joins TRBV5-4 and TRBJ1-3; TRBD1 is a possible D gene (5 bases). CDR1 SGHNT and CDR2 YYREEE come from the germline V gene (reference sequence). The CDR3 has 15 amino acids. Trimming took off 0 bases at V and 2 bases at J, with 9 bases between the two ends. CDR3 sequence: CASSLGAGPGNTIYF. The DNA of the CDR3 is TGTGCCAGCAGCTTGGGGGCAGGGCCTGGAAACACCATATATTTT.

V usage is TRBV7-2 and J usage is TRBJ2-2; D is unresolved. Trimming left V 7 bases short and J 4 bases short, with 7 bases between. The CDR3 is 12 residues long. Per the germline V gene, CDR1 is SGHTA and CDR2 is FQGNSA. The CDR3 sequence is CASIRFTGELFF. Here the CDR3 DNA reads TGTGCCAGCATACGTTTCACCGGGGAGCTGTTTTTT.

The CDR3 DNA follows: TGTGCCAGCAGTCCCGGGACTAGCGGTGGGAATGAGCAGTTCTTC. Its translation: CASSPGTSGGNEQFF. The V gene is TRBV27, the J gene TRBJ2-1; TRBD2 aligns across 11 bases. In germline, CDR1 is MNHEY, CDR2 SMNVEV (reference sequence). The CDR3 has 15 amino acids. V was clipped by 5 bases and J by 7 bases; unmatched bases: 7.

The table lists this clone with a count of one. The chain has TRBV10-3 and TRBJ1-3, with D uncertain. Germline V gene sequence: CDR1 ENHRY, CDR2 SYGVKD. V gave up 4 bases and J gave up 4 bases, with 17 bases separating them. This CDR3 region has 16 residues. The CDR3 loop is CAISVGGTAGGNTIYF. The CDR3 DNA reads as TGTGCCATCAGTGTGGGTGGAACGGCGGGGGGAAACACCATATATTTT.

This chain connects TRBV5-6 to TRBJ2-1; D not certain. Germline V gene data show CDR1 as SGHDT and CDR2 as YYEEEE. The CDR3 runs to 12 residues. V dropped 3 bases and J dropped 10 bases, with 11 bases sitting between them. Here the CDR3 reads CASSSSPREQFF. The CDR3 DNA reads TGTGCCAGCAGCTCGTCCCCAAGGGAGCAGTTCTTC.

The chain combines TRBV29-1 with TRBJ2-7; D is uncertain. In germline, CDR1 is SQVTM, CDR2 ANQGSEA. The V gene lost 5 bases and the J gene lost 4 bases, with 15 bases spanning the gap. CDR3 length: 13 amino acids. The CDR3 DNA sequence: TGCAGCGTTATTGGACCGCCCGATTACGAGCAGTACTTC. Its protein is CSVIGPPDYEQYF.

This chain connects TRBV7-9 to TRBJ2-1; D may be TRBD1 or TRBD2 (7 bases each). The CDR3 is 15 residues long. CDR1 is SEHNR and CDR2 is FQNEAQ in the germline V gene (reference sequence). Trimming took 5 bases from V and 4 from J, leaving 15 bases between them. The CDR3 protein is CASSPRGGIYNEQFF. DNA of the CDR3: TGTGCCAGCAGCCCCAGGGGGGGAATTTACAATGAGCAGTTCTTC.

V usage is TRBV7-2 and J usage is TRBJ1-1, with D perhaps matching TRBD1 (6 bases). V was cut by 5 bases and J by 1 base, with 14 bases left in between. The CDR3 is 15 amino acids. CDR1 and CDR2 from the germline V gene are SGHTA and FQGNSA. The chain's CDR3 is CASSTFRDKNTEAFF. The CDR3 DNA reads as TGTGCCAGCAGCACCTTCCGGGACAAGAACACTGAAGCTTTCTTT.

The chain employs TRBV4-1 and TRBJ1-1; D is possibly TRBD1 (6 bases). The CDR3 length is 15 residues. Trimming left V 0 bases short and J 1 base short, with 9 bases between. Per germline, CDR1 MGHRA and CDR2 YSYEKL. The CDR3 here is CASSQERGGNTEAFF. The CDR3 DNA follows: TGCGCCAGCAGCCAAGAGAGAGGGGGGAACACTGAAGCTTTCTTT.